This T cell receptor beta chain was recorded in a study of cytomegalovirus exposure and HLA in healthy donors. With 60 Vbeta and 13 Jbeta primers, the PCR was carried out. Produced via immunoSEQ multiplex PCR; TCRdb's table is partial and in-frame only. The sample shows approximately 30,000 clones, roughly 44% of them seen only once. On this clone itself: Its antigen is unidentified.

General study findings and limits: Data from an earlier analysis indicated that most TCR beta V segments were productive either about 87% or about 30% of the time. In vitro testing confirmed a few CMV-associated chains as specific for CMV antigens.

The ends were cut back, 1 base at V and 3 bases at J, with 10 bases in the middle. The CDR3 spans 14 residues. The germline CDR1 and CDR2 sequences are SGHVS and FQNEAQ. Sequencing was done on a sample of PBMCs. The sequence came from a woman between 45 and 65 years old in good health and CMV-seronegative. The V and J genes are TRBV7-8 and TRBJ2-7; tentative D call: TRBD1 (5 bases). The DNA for the CDR3 is TGTGCCAGCAGCTTAGTGGACAACTACTACGAGCAGTACTTC. Protein product: CASSLVDNYYEQYF.